This TCR beta chain was found in a study of T cell responses to AZD1222 COVID-19 vaccine. Across the whole study: Pooled together were second doses at about 4 or about 12 weeks. Notes on the study in general: Targets within unmutated variant regions were reportedly found for nearly half of spike-specific TCRs.

Germline V gene data show CDR1 as SGHRS and CDR2 as YFSETQ. V shed 0 bases and J shed 2 bases, with 8 bases lying between them. This CDR3 has 15 amino acids. Sequencing used immunoSEQ multiplex PCR; TCRdb keeps in-frame clones, though not all of them. The profile shows some 170,000 clones, roughly 91% of them singletons. Points on this clone: Its antigen is not known.

The chain couples TRBV5-1 to TRBJ2-2, with D possibly being TRBD2 (5 bases). The source was peripheral blood, collected on day 0 of AZD1222 vaccination. This receptor was identified in an adult in good health. CDR3 nucleotides: TGCGCCAGCAGCTTGGCGGCGGGCAACACCGGGGAGCTGTTTTTT. As protein: CASSLAAGNTGELFF.